This T cell receptor beta chain emerged from a study of memory CD4+ T cells and cytomegalovirus serostatus. Single viable CD3+CD4+CD8-CD45RO+ cells were sorted as the memory CD4+ T cells. Method: immunoSEQ multiplex PCR; TCRdb's copy keeps in-frame clones and lacks some. Among tens of thousands of clones listed, about three quarters were seen once. This CDR3 has 12 residues. Per germline, CDR1 SEHNR and CDR2 FQNEAQ (reference sequence). Trimming stripped 4 bases from V and 4 bases from J, with 8 bases between. For this clone: Other DNA variants within this sample encode the same CDR3.

The sequencing sample was made of memory CD4+ T cells from blood. The J gene is TRBJ2-7, the V gene TRBV7-9, with D perhaps matching TRBD1 (5 bases). This receptor was obtained from an adult in good health and CMV-seropositive. CDR3: CASSSTGYEQYF. CDR3 nucleotides: TGTGCCAGCAGCTCAACAGGATACGAGCAGTACTTC.